The 10 T cell receptor beta chains below all came from one sample that was sequenced in a study of beta chain features in type 1 diabetes. Overall study results and limits: Type 1 diabetes patients showed a moderate but significant shortening of TCRB CDR3s in all four CD4+ subsets.

Their specific antigens are unknown. The isolated RNA, all of it, was reverse transcribed, so expressed TCRB transcripts were what got sequenced. TCRdb keeps only in-frame clones here, not all; method: immunoSEQ multiplex PCR. Here the sample spans about 700,000 clones, 13% being singletons. What was sequenced was naive CD4+ T cells from blood. Receptors were obtained from a man in his late teens or twenties with type 1 diabetes.

This clone was recorded a few times. The CDR3 coding sequence is TGTGCCACCAGCAGAGAAGGTGCGGGGACCACTGAAGCTTTCTTT. This encodes CATSREGAGTTEAFF. The J gene is TRBJ1-1, the V gene TRBV15; maybe TRBD1 (5 bases). The germline gives CDR1 LNHNV, CDR2 YYDKDF (reference sequence). The germline V and J ends were trimmed by 0 bases and 4 bases, with 12 bases remaining between them. The CDR3 is made up of 15 amino acids.

This clone was observed a handful of times. The gene calls are TRBV28 and TRBJ2-3; a possible D gene is TRBD2 (7 bases). Germline loops: CDR1 MDHEN, CDR2 SYDVKM. The V and J ends lost 5 bases and 2 bases respectively, with 11 bases between them. This CDR3 contains 14 residues. The CDR3 sequence is CASSPGGPTDTQYF. The DNA for the CDR3 is TGTGCCAGCAGTCCCGGGGGGCCCACAGATACGCAGTATTTT.

The chain uses TRBV6-5 and TRBJ2-2, with D unclear. V dropped 4 bases and J dropped 2 bases, with 5 bases sitting between them. The CDR3 contains 13 residues. Germline CDR1 is MNHEY and CDR2 is SVGAGI. CDR3 nucleotide sequence: TGTGCCAGCAGTTCGGACAACACCGGGGAGCTGTTTTTT. This encodes CASSSDNTGELFF.

This rearrangement joins TRBV4-2 to TRBJ1-3, with a weak D call TRBD1 (6 bases). The CDR3 length is 16 residues. Per germline, CDR1 LGHNA and CDR2 YNFKEQ. V was pared by 6 bases and J by 1 base, with 16 bases between. In DNA form, the CDR3 reads TGTGCCAGCAGTAACGTGGGACACCAATCTGGAAACACCATATATTTT. This gives the protein CASSNVGHQSGNTIYF.

This clone was seen only a few times. The chain carries TRBV19 and TRBJ2-5, with 7 nucleotides matching TRBD1. The CDR3 has 16 residues. In germline, CDR1 is LNHDA, CDR2 SQIVND (reference sequence). The junction had 16 bases not matched to a gene; V was cut back by 8 bases and J by 4 bases. CDR3 region: CASAPLRGRQAETQYF. The DNA for the CDR3 is TGTGCCAGTGCCCCCCTAAGGGGGCGACAGGCAGAGACCCAGTACTTC.

This clone was counted a few times. V and J are TRBV30 and TRBJ2-1; weak D call: TRBD2 (6 bases). This CDR3 is built from 14 residues. V was clipped by 0 bases and J by 8 bases, with 14 bases between them. Germline V lookup: CDR1 GTSNPN, CDR2 SVGIG (reference sequence). DNA of the CDR3: TGTGCCTGGAGTGTCGGGGGAATTCAGGATGAGCAGTTCTTC. It yields the protein CAWSVGGIQDEQFF.

This clone was seen only a few times. The rearrangement links TRBV7-9 to TRBJ1-1; perhaps TRBD1 as D (5 bases). CDR3 size: 18 residues. Between the trimmed V and J ends, which lost 3 bases and 1 base, there was a span of 21 bases. Germline CDR1 SEHNR, CDR2 FQNEAQ (reference sequence). The CDR3 DNA reads TGTGCCAGCAGCTTGCCCAGTGGTCAACAGGTTAAGAACACTGAAGCTTTCTTT. Translated: CASSLPSGQQVKNTEAFF.

This chain links TRBV13 with TRBJ2-7; D is perhaps TRBD1 (5 bases). From germline, CDR1 is PRHDT and CDR2 FYEKMQ (reference sequence). The CDR3 is 15 residues long. Trimming took off 2 bases at V and 2 bases at J, with 13 bases between the two ends. The CDR3 is CASSLTETVTYEQYF. As DNA, the CDR3 is TGTGCCAGCAGCTTAACCGAGACAGTGACCTACGAGCAGTACTTC.

This chain uses TRBV5-1 with TRBJ2-3, with TRBD2 identical over 9 bases. The CDR3 is 17 amino acids. Germline V gene lookup returns CDR1 SGHRS and CDR2 YFSETQ. The junction had 9 bases not matched to a gene; V was cut back by 2 bases and J by 2 bases. The CDR3 reads CASSLSILAGTTDTQYF. CDR3 sequence (DNA): TGCGCCAGCAGCTTATCTATCCTAGCGGGGACCACAGATACGCAGTATTTT.

This clone was seen a few times. Other nucleotide sequences in the sample specify the same CDR3. The chain uses TRBV30 and TRBJ2-7; unclear D gene. Looked up from germline, CDR1 is GTSNPN and CDR2 is SVGIG (reference sequence). CDR3 length: 11 amino acids. Deletions cut 0 bases from V and 4 bases from J, with 4 bases between. The CDR3 loop reads CAWSVGYEQYF. As DNA, the CDR3 is TGTGCCTGGAGTGTAGGTTACGAGCAGTACTTC.